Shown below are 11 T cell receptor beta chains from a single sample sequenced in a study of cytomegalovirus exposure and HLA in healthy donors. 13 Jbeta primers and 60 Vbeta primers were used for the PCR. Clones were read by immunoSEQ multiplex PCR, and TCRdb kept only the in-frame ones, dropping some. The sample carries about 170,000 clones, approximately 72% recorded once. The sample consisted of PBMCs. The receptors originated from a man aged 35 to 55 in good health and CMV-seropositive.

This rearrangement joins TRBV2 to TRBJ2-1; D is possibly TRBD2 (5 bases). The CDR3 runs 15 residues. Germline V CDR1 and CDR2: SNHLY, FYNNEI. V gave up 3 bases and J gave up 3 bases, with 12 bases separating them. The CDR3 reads CASSEETMFYNEQFF. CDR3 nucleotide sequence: TGTGCCAGCAGTGAGGAGACTATGTTCTACAATGAGCAGTTCTTC. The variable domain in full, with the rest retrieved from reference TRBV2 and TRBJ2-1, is EPEVTQTPSHQVTQMGQEVILRCVPISNHLYFYWYRQILGQKVEFLVSFYNNEISEKSEIFDDQFSVERPDGSNFTLKIRSTKLEDSAMYFCASSEETMFYNEQFFGPGTRLTVL.

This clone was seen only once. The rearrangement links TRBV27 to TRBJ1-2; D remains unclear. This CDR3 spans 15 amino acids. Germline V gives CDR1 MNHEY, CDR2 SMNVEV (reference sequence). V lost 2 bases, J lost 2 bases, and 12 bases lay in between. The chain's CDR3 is CASSLKWSFNYGYTF. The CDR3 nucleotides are TGTGCCAGCAGTTTAAAATGGAGCTTCAACTATGGCTACACCTTC.

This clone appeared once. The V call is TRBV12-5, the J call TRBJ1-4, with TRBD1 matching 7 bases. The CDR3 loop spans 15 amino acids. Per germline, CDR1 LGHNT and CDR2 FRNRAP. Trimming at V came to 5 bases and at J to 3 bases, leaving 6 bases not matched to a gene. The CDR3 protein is CASGPSGTANEKLFF. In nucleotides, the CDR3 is TGTGCTAGTGGTCCCTCCGGGACAGCTAATGAAAAACTGTTTTTT.

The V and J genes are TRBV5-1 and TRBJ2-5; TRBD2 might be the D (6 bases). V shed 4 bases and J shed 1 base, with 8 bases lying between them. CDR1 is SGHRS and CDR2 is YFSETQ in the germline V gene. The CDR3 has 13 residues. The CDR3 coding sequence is TGCGCCAGCAGCCGGGGACTCCAAGAGACCCAGTACTTC. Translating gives CASSRGLQETQYF.

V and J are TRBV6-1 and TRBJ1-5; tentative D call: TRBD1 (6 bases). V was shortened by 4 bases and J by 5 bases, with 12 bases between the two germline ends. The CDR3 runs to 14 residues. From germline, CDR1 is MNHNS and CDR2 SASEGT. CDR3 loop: CASSANREYQPQHF. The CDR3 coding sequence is TGTGCCAGCAGTGCAAACAGGGAGTATCAGCCCCAGCATTTT.

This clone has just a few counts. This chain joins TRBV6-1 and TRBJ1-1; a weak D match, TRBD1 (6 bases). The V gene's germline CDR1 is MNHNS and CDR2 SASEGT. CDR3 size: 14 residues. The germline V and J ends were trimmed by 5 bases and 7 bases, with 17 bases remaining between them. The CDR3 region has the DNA TGTGCCAGCAGTACAGGGCCAGGCGGTGGTGAAGCTTTCTTT. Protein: CASSTGPGGGEAFF.

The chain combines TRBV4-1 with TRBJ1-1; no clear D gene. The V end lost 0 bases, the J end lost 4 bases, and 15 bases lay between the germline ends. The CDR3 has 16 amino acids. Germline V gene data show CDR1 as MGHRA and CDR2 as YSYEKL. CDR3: CASSQDPRARGTEAFF. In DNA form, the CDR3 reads TGCGCCAGCAGCCAAGATCCGAGGGCCCGGGGCACTGAAGCTTTCTTT.

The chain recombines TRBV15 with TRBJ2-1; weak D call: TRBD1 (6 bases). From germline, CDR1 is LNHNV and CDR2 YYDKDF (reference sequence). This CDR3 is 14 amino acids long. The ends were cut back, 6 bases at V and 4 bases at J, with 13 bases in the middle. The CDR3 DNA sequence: TGTGCCACCAGGCCGGCGCAGGGGTACAATGAGCAGTTCTTC. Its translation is CATRPAQGYNEQFF.

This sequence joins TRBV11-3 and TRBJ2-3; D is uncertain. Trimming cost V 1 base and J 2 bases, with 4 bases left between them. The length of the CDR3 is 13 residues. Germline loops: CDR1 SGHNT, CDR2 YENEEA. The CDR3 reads CASSLGVTDTQYF. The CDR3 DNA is TGTGCCAGCAGCTTAGGCGTCACAGATACGCAGTATTTT.

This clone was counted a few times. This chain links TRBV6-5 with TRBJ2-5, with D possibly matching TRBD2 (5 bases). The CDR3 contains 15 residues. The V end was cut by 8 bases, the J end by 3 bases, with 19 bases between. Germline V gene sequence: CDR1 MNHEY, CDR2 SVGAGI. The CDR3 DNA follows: TGTGCCAGCTCACCCCGACGAAGCGGAAAAGAGACCCAGTACTTC. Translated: CASSPRRSGKETQYF.

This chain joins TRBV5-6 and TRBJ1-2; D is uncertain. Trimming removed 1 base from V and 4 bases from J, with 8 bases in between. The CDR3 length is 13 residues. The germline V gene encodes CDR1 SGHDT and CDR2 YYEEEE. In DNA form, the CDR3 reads TGTGCCAGCAGCTTGCCAGATGTCTATGGCTACACCTTC. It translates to CASSLPDVYGYTF.